Listed below are T cell receptor beta chains from one sample, sequenced in a study of blood T cells in healthy people across ages. Using its own MiXCR run on the 5' RACE reads, TCRdb lists one record per CDR3 protein. The table lists about 780,000 distinct CDR3 sequences, around 62% of them singletons, with around a quarter in the top ten. Sequenced input: blood. These receptors originate from a man aged 30-40 years in good health. Both conserved end residues are part of each CDR3. The D gene is left open where the match is weak. A row's size may be missing; if present it is once, few, many or a size class.

cdr3_nt cdr3_aa j_call v_call d_call clone_size
TGTGCCAGCAGCCAAGAAGGGTTCCGCGGGGGGGCAGATACGCAGTATTTT CASSQEGFRGGADTQYF TRBJ2-3 TRBV3-1 TRBD2 .
TGTGCCAGCAGCCCTTGGTCCCTCGCGGAGACCCAGTACTTC CASSPWSLAETQYF TRBJ2-5 TRBV7-9 . .
TGCAGTGCCGGGACAGTCGCCTACGAGCAGTACTTC CSAGTVAYEQYF TRBJ2-7 TRBV20-1 TRBD1 .
TGTGCCAGCAGCCCCGCGGGGGCGGGGGAGGTAGATACGCAGTATTTT CASSPAGAGEVDTQYF TRBJ2-3 TRBV28 . .
TGTGTCAGCAGCGGACAGGCCGTCGCAGATACGCAGTATTTT CVSSGQAVADTQYF TRBJ2-3 TRBV13 TRBD1 .
TGTGCCAGTTCTAGCGGGGTTTCCTACGAGCAGTACTTC CASSSGVSYEQYF TRBJ2-7 TRBV7-2 TRBD2 many
TGTGCCAGCAGCCAAGGGCCGCGGGGTTATAGCGACTATGGCTACACCTTC CASSQGPRGYSDYGYTF TRBJ1-2 TRBV4-2 . once
TGCGCCAGCAGCCAAGATTCAACAGGTGCCTACAATGAGCAGTTCTTC CASSQDSTGAYNEQFF TRBJ2-1 TRBV4-3 . .
TGTGCCAGCAGCTTAGGGACAGGGGCATGGTACGAGCAGTACTTC CASSLGTGAWYEQYF TRBJ2-7 TRBV7-2 TRBD1 .
TGCGCCAGCAGTTCCGGACAGAACTATAATTCACCCCTCCACTTT CASSSGQNYNSPLHF TRBJ1-6 TRBV5-1 . .
TGTGCCAGCAGCCTGAATGCATTAACAGATAATAATTCACCCCTCCACTTT CASSLNALTDNNSPLHF TRBJ1-6 TRBV7-8 . .
TGTGCCAGCAGCTCCGGGGGGGTAGAGACCCAGTACTTC CASSSGGVETQYF TRBJ2-5 TRBV7-9 TRBD2 few
TGTGCCAGCAGTTACACCCACGGGGAGCTGTTTTTT CASSYTHGELFF TRBJ2-2 TRBV6-5 . once
TGTGCCAGCAGCTTAGAGCAGGCCCTCCACTTT CASSLEQALHF TRBJ1-6 TRBV7-9 . .
TGTGCCAGCAGCTTAGTCTACGGGGTCCCTGGGGCCAACGTCCTGACTTTC CASSLVYGVPGANVLTF TRBJ2-6 TRBV7-2 . .
TGCAGCGTTTCAGGGACAGGGGGCTGGAGCACTGAAGCTTTCTTT CSVSGTGGWSTEAFF TRBJ1-1 TRBV29-1 TRBD1 few
TGCGCCAGTAGTGCCGGGACCTCGCAGTATTTT CASSAGTSQYF TRBJ2-3 TRBV5-1 . .
TGTGCCAGCAACCTCCCTCCGAGGGAGACCCAGTACTTC CASNLPPRETQYF TRBJ2-5 TRBV6-2/TRBV6-3 . .
TGTGCCAGCAGTTTTAGGGGACCACAATTCTACGAGCAGTACTTC CASSFRGPQFYEQYF TRBJ2-7 TRBV12-3/TRBV12-4 . many
TGTGCCAGCAGCTTAGCGGGGCGCCCCTACGAGCAGTACTTC CASSLAGRPYEQYF TRBJ2-7 TRBV7-9 . .
TGTGCCTGGAGAGGACAGTATAATTCACCCCTCCACTTT CAWRGQYNSPLHF TRBJ1-6 TRBV30 . .
TGTGCCAGCAGTTGGATCATCGCGACATTGAGCTCTGGGGCCAACGTCCTGACTTTC CASSWIIATLSSGANVLTF TRBJ2-6 TRBV6-2/TRBV6-3 . few
TGTGCCAGCAGCCCCCAGGGATACACAGATACGCAGTATTTT CASSPQGYTDTQYF TRBJ2-3 TRBV9 . .
TGTGCCAGCAGTTCCCCAACCGGGACTAGCTTCCATGAGCAGTTCTTC CASSSPTGTSFHEQFF TRBJ2-1 TRBV28 TRBD2 .
TGTGCCAGCAGCTCTGGAACAGGGATAGAGTTCTTC CASSSGTGIEFF TRBJ2-1 TRBV7-6 . .
TGCGCCAGCAGCTTGGCGGGCCCGGTAGTCGACGAGCAGTACTTC CASSLAGPVVDEQYF TRBJ2-7 TRBV5-1 . .
TGTGCCAGCAGCTTGGGTAGGGTCTTCCACCAAGAGACCCAGTACTTC CASSLGRVFHQETQYF TRBJ2-5 TRBV7-2 . few
TGCGCCAGCAGCCTTGGGCCACAAGCTGGCCATAATTCACCCCTCCACTTT CASSLGPQAGHNSPLHF TRBJ1-6 TRBV4-3 . .
TGCGCCAGCAGCCAAAAATTCCAACTAGCGGGGACTTACAATGAGCAGTACTTC CASSQKFQLAGTYNEQYF TRBJ2-7 TRBV4-1 TRBD2 .
TGCAGCGTTGAAGGGACTAGCTTCTACGAGCAGTACTTC CSVEGTSFYEQYF TRBJ2-7 TRBV29-1 TRBD2 .
TGTGCCAGCAGCCTAGGCCGGACAGGGCTTCGCGAGCAGTACTTC CASSLGRTGLREQYF TRBJ2-7 TRBV3-1 TRBD1 few
TGCAGTGCCTACAGGGTAGAGACCCAGTACTTC CSAYRVETQYF TRBJ2-5 TRBV20-1 . few
TGTGCCAGCAGCTTAGCGACAGGGGACAACTACGAGCAGTACTTC CASSLATGDNYEQYF TRBJ2-7 TRBV4-2 TRBD1 .
TGTGCCAGCATCCCCGTGGGGTCCTACGAGCAGTACTTC CASIPVGSYEQYF TRBJ2-7 TRBV7-9 . .
TGCGCCAGCAGCTTCGGACAGGATTTCTACAATGAGCAGTTCTTC CASSFGQDFYNEQFF TRBJ2-1 TRBV5-1 TRBD1 few
TGTGCCAGCTCACCGGGACAGGGGACACCCCTCCACTTT CASSPGQGTPLHF TRBJ1-6 TRBV18 TRBD1 .
TGCGCCAGCAGTCCTCAACAGGGCTATGGGGCCAACGTCCTGACTTTC CASSPQQGYGANVLTF TRBJ2-6 TRBV5-1 . .
TGTGCCAGCAGCTTAGATAGGGGAACCGGGAAGACCCAGTACTTC CASSLDRGTGKTQYF TRBJ2-5 TRBV7-2 . .
TGCAGCGCACCCGGGTGGGACGGGGGAGAGACCCAGTACTTC CSAPGWDGGETQYF TRBJ2-5 TRBV29-1 . few
TGCAGTGTTAGAGATTTCCAGGGTACTCAAGAGACCCAGTACTTC CSVRDFQGTQETQYF TRBJ2-5 TRBV20-1 . few
TGCAGCGTTGAAGAAGCGGGGGCCGGGAATGAGCAGTTCTTC CSVEEAGAGNEQFF TRBJ2-1 TRBV29-1 TRBD2 .
TGCGCCAGCAGTCGGACTAGCGGGGGGGCCCGGGAGACCCAGTACTTC CASSRTSGGARETQYF TRBJ2-5 TRBV7-2 TRBD2 .